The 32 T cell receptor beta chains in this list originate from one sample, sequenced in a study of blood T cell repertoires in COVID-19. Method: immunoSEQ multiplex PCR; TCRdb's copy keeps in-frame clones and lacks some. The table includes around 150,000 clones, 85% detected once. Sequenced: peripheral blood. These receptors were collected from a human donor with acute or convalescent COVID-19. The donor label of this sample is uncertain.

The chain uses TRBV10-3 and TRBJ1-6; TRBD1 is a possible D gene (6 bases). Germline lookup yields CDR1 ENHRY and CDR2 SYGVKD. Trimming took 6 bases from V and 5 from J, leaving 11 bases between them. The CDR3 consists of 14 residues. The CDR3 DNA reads TGTGCCATCAGCGTAGGACAGAATAATTCACCCCTCCACTTT. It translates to CAISVGQNNSPLHF.

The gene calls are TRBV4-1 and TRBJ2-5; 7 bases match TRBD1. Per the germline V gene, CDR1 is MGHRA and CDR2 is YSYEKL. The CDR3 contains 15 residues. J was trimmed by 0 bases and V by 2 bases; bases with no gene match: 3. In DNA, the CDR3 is TGCGCCAGCAGCCAACGTGACAGGGACCAAGAGACCCAGTACTTC. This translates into CASSQRDRDQETQYF.

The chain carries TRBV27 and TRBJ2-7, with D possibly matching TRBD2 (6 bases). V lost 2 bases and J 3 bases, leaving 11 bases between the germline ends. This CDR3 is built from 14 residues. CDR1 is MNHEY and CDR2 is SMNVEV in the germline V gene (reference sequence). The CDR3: CASSLKVGGYEQYF. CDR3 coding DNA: TGTGCCAGCAGTTTAAAGGTGGGAGGCTACGAGCAGTACTTC.

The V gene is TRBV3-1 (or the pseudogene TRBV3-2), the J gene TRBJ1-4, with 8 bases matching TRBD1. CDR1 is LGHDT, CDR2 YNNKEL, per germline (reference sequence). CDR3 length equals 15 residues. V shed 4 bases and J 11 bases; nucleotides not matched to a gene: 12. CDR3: CASSLGQGMVGKLFF. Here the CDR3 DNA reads TGTGCCAGCAGCCTTGGACAGGGAATGGTGGGGAAACTGTTTTTT.

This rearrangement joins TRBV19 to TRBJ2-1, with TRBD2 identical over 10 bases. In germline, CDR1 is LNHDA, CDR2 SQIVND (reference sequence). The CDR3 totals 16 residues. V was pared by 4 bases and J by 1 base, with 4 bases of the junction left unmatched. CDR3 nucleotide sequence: TGTGCCAGTAGTAAGCTAGCGGGGGCTTCCTACAATGAGCAGTTCTTC. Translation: CASSKLAGASYNEQFF.

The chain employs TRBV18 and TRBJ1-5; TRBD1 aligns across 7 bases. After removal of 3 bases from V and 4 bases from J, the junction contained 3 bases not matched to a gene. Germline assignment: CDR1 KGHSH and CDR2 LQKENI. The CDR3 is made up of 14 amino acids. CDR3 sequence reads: CASSPVTGNQPQHF. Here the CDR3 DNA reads TGTGCCAGCTCACCCGTGACAGGGAATCAGCCCCAGCATTTT. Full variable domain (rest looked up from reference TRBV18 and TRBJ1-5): NAGVMQNPRHLVRRRGQEARLRCSPMKGHSHVYWYRQLPEEGLKFMVYLQKENIIDESGMPKERFSAEFPKEGPSILRIQQVVRGDSAAYFCASSPVTGNQPQHFGDGTRLSIL.

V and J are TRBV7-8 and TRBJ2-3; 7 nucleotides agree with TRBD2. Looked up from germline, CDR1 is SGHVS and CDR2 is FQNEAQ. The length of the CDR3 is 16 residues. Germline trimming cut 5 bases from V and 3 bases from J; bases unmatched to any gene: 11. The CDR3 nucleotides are TGTGCCAGCAGCCCCTGGGAAGCGGGGATTACAGATACGCAGTATTTT. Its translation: CASSPWEAGITDTQYF. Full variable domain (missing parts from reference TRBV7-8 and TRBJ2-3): GAGVSQSPRYKVAKRGQDVALRCDPISGHVSLFWYQQALGQGPEFLTYFQNEAQLDKSGLPSDRFFAERPEGSVSTLKIQRTQQEDSAVYLCASSPWEAGITDTQYFGPGTRLTVL.

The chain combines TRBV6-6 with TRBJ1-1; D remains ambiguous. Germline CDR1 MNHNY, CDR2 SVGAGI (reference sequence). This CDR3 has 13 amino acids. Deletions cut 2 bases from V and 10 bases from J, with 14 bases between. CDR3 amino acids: CASSYARQDGAFF. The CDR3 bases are TGTGCCAGCAGTTACGCCCGACAAGACGGAGCTTTCTTT.

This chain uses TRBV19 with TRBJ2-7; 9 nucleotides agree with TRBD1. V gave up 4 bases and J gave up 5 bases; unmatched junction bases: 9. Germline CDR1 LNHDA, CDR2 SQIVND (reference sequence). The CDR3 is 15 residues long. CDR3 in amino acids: CASSKGTGTFNEQYF. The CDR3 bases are TGTGCCAGTAGTAAAGGGACAGGGACATTCAACGAGCAGTACTTC.

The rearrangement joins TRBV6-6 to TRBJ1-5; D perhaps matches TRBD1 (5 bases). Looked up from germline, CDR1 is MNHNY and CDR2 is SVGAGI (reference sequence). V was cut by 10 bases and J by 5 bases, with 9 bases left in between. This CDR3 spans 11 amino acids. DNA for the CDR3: TGTGCCACCGGGGGGGATCAGCCCCAGCATTTT. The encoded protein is CATGGDQPQHF.

DNA for the CDR3: TGTGCCACCAGCAGATCCCGAGAGACCCAGTACTTC. Its protein is CATSRSRETQYF. This sequence joins TRBV15 and TRBJ2-5; the D is unclear. CDR1 and CDR2 from the germline V gene are LNHNV and YYDKDF (reference sequence). V gave up 2 bases and J gave up 4 bases, with 5 bases separating them. The CDR3 is 12 amino acids.

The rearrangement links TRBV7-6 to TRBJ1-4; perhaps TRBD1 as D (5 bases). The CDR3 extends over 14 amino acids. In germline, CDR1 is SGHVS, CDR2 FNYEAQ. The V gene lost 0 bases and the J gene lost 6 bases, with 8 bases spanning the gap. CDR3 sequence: CASSLAGGDEKLFF. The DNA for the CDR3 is TGTGCCAGCAGCTTAGCGGGGGGGGATGAAAAACTGTTTTTT.

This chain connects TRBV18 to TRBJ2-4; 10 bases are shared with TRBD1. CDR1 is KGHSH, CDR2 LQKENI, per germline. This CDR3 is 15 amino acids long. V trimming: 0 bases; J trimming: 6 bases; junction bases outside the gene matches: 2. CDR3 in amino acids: CASSPPDRGRNIQYF. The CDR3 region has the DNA TGTGCCAGCTCACCACCTGACAGGGGGCGAAACATTCAGTACTTC.

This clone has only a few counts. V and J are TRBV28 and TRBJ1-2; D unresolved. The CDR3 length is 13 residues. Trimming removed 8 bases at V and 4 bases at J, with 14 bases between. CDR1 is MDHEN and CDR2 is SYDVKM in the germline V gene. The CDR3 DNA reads TGTGCCAGCTTCGGGATACGAATCTATGGCTACACCTTC. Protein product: CASFGIRIYGYTF.

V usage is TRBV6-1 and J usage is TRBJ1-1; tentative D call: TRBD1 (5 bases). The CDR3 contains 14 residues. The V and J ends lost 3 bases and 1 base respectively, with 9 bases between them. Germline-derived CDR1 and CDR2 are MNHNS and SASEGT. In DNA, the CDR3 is TGTGCCAGCAGTGACGGGGGAAAGAACACTGAAGCTTTCTTT. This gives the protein CASSDGGKNTEAFF.

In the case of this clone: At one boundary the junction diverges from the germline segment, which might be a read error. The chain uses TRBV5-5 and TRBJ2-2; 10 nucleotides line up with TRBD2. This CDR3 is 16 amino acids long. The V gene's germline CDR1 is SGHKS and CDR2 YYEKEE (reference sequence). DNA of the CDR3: TGTGCCAGCAGCTTGAGCGGGGGGGCGAAAACCGGGGAGCTGTTTTTT. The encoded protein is CASSLSGGAKTGELFF.

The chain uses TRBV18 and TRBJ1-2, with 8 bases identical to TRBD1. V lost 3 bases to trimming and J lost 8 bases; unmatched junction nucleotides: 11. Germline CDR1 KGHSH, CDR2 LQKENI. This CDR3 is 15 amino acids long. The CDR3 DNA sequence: TGTGCCAGCTCACCGGATAACAGGGGGATAGGGGGCTACACCTTC. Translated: CASSPDNRGIGGYTF.

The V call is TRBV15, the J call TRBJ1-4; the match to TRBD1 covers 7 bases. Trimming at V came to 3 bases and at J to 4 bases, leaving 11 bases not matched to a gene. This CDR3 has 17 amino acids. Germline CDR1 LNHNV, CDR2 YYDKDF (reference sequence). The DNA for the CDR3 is TGTGCCACCAGCAGTGGAGGACAGGTTACTCTTAATGAAAAACTGTTTTTT. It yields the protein CATSSGGQVTLNEKLFF.

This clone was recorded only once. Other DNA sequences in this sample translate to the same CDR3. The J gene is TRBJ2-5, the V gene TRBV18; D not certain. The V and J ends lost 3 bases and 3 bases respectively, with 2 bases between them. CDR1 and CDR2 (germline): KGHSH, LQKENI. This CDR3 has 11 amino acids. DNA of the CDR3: TGTGCCAGCTCACCCAAAGAGACCCAGTACTTC. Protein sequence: CASSPKETQYF. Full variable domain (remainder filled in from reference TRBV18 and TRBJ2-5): NAGVMQNPRHLVRRRGQEARLRCSPMKGHSHVYWYRQLPEEGLKFMVYLQKENIIDESGMPKERFSAEFPKEGPSILRIQQVVRGDSAAYFCASSPKETQYFGPGTRLLVL.

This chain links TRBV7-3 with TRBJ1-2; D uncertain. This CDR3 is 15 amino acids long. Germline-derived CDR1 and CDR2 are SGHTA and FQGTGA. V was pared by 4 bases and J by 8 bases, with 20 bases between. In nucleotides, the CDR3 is TGTGCCAGCAGCTCCTCAATAGGAGGAATGGGAGGCTACACCTTC. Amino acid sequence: CASSSSIGGMGGYTF.

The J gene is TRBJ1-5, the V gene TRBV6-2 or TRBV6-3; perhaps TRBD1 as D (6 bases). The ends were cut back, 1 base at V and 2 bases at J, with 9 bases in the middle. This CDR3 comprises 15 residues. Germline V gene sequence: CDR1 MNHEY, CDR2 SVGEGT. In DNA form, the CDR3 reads TGTGCCAGCAGTTACTTGAGACAGGGCAATCAGCCCCAGCATTTT. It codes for CASSYLRQGNQPQHF.

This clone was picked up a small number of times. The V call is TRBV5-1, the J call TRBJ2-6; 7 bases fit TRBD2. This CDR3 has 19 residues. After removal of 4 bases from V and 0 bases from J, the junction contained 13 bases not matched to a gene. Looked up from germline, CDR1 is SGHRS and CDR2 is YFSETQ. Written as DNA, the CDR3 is TGCGCCAGCAGCGCTGGAGTTCCCGGGGGGACCTCTGGGGCCAACGTCCTGACTTTC. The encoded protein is CASSAGVPGGTSGANVLTF.

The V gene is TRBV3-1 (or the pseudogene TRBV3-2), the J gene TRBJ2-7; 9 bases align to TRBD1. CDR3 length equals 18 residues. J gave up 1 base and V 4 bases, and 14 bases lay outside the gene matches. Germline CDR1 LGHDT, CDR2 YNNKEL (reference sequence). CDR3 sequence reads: CASSPPLTGTGTSYEQYF. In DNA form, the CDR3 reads TGTGCCAGCAGCCCTCCTCTTACCGGGACAGGGACTTCCTACGAGCAGTACTTC.

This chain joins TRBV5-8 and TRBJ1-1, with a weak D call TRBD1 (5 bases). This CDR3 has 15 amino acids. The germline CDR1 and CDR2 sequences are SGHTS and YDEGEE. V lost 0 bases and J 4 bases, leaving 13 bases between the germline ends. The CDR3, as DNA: TGTGCCAGCAGCTTGGACAGGCGGACGACCACTGAAGCTTTCTTT. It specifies CASSLDRRTTTEAFF.

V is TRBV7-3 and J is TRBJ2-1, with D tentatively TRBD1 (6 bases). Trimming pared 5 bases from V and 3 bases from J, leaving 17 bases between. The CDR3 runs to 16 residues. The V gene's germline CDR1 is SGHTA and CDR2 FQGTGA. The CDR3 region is CASSTRTTGLYNEQFF. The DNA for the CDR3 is TGTGCCAGCAGCACGCGCACGACAGGTCTCTACAATGAGCAGTTCTTC.

The CDR3, as DNA: TGTGCCAGTACCGAAAGGGACAGGGGGTACGAGCAGTACTTC. Its translation: CASTERDRGYEQYF. The chain couples TRBV19 to TRBJ2-7; 11 bases map to TRBD1. V gave up 7 bases and J gave up 4 bases; unmatched junction bases: 6. The CDR3 covers 14 residues. Looked up from germline, CDR1 is LNHDA and CDR2 is SQIVND (reference sequence).

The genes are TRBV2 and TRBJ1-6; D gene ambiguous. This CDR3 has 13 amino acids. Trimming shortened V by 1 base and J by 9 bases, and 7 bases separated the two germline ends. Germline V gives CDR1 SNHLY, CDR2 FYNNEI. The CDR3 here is CASSEDRSSPLHF. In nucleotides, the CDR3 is TGTGCCAGCAGTGAAGACAGATCTTCACCCCTCCACTTT.

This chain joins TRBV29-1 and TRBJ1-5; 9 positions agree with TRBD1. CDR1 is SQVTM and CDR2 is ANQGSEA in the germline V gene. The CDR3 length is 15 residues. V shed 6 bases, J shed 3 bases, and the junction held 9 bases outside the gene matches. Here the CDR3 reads CSVVTTGGPNQPQHF. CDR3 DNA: TGCAGCGTAGTAACGACAGGGGGGCCCAATCAGCCCCAGCATTTT.

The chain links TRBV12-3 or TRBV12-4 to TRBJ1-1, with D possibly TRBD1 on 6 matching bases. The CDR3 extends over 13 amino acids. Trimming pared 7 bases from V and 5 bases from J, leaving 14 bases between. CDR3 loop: CASNTRGRTEAFF. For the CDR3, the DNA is TGTGCCAGCAACACCAGGGGTCGTACTGAAGCTTTCTTT.

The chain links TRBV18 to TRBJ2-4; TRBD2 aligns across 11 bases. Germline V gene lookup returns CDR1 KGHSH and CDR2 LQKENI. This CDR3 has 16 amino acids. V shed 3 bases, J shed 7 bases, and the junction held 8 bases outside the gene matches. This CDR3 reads CASSPLMGLADNIQYF. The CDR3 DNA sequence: TGTGCCAGCTCACCGTTGATGGGACTAGCGGATAACATTCAGTACTTC.

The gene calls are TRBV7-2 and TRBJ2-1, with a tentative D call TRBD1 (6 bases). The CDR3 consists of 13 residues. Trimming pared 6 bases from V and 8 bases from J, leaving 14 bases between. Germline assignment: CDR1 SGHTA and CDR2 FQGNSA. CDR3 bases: TGTGCCAGCAGTTATTACAGGGTAGATGAGCAGTTCTTC. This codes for CASSYYRVDEQFF.

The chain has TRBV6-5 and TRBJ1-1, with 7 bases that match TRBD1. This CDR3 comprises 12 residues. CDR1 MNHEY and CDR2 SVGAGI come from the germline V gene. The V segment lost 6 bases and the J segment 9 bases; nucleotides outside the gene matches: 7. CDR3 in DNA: TGTGCCAGCAGAAACCCTAGGGGGCAAGCTTTCTTT. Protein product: CASRNPRGQAFF.